This record looks at one T cell receptor beta chain sequence and its context. Antigen specificity is unknown. This entry comes from a study of cytomegalovirus exposure and HLA in healthy donors. Whole-study findings and limits: Published work reported that the classifier diagnosed cytomegalovirus status with high specificity and sensitivity. The study labeled more than 150 TCR beta chains cytomegalovirus-associated.

TCRdb's copy holds only in-frame clones and misses some; the assay was immunoSEQ multiplex PCR. The sample holds approximately 160,000 clones; around four fifths are singletons and the top ten take around 2.5%. Input material: PBMCs. The sequence was collected from a man aged 25-40 years in good health and CMV-seropositive.

As DNA, the CDR3 is TGTGCCAGCAGTTACTCGGCGGGGGGTCCAGGGGATACGCAGTATTTT. Its protein product is CASSYSAGGPGDTQYF. This chain joins TRBV6-5 and TRBJ2-3, with 8 bases that match TRBD2. The V gene's germline CDR1 is MNHEY and CDR2 SVGAGI. This CDR3 has 16 amino acids. The V and J ends lost 0 bases and 6 bases, in that order; junction bases with no gene match: 8.